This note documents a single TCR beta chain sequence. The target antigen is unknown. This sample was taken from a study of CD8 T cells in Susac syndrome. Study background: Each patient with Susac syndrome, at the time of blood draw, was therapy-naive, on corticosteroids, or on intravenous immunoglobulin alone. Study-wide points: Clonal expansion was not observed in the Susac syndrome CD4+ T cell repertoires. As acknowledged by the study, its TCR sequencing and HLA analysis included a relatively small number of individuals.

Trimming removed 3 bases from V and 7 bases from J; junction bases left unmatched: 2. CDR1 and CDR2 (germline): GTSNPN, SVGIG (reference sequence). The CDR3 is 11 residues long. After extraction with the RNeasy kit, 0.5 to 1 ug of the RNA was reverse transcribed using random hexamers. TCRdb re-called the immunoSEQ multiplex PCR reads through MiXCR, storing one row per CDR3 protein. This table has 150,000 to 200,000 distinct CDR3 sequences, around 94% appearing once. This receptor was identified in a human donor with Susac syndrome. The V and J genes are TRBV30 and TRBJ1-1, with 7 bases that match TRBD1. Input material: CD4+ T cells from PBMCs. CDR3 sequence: CAWSQGDEAFF. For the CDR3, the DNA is TGTGCCTGGAGCCAGGGGGATGAAGCTTTCTTT.